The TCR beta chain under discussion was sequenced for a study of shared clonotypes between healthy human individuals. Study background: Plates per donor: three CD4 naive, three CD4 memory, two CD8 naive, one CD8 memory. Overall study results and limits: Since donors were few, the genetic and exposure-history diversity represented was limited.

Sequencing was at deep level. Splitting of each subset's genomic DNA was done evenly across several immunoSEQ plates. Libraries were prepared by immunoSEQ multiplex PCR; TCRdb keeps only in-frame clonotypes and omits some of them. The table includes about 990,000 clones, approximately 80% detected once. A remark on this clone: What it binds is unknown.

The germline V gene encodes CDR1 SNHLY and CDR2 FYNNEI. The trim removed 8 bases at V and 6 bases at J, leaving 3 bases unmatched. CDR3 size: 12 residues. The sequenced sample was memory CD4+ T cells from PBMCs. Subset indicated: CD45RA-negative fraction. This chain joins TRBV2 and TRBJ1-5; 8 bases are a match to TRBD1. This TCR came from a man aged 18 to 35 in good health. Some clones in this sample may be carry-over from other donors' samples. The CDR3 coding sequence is TGTGCCAGCCAGGGGGCAGGTCAGCCCCAGCATTTT. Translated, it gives CASQGAGQPQHF.